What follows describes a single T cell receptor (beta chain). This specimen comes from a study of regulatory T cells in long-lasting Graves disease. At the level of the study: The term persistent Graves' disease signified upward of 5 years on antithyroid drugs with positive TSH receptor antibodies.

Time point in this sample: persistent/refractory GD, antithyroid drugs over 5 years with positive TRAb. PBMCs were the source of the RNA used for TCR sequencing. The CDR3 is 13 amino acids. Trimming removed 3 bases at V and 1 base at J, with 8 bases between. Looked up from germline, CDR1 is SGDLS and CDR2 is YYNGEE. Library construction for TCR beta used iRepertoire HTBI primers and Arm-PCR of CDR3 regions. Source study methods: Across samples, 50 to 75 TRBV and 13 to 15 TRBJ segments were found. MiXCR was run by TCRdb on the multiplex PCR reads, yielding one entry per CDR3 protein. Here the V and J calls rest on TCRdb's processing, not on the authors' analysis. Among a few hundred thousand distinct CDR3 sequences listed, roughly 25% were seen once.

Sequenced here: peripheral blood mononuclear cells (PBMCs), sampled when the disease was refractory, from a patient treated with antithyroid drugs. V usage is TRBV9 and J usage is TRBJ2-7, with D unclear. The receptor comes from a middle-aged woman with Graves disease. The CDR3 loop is CASSALPSYEQYF. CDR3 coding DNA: TGTGCCAGCAGCGCCCTTCCTTCCTACGAGCAGTACTTC. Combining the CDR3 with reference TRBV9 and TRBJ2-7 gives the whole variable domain DSGVTQTPKHLITATGQRVTLRCSPRSGDLSVYWYQQSLDQGLQFLIQYYNGEERAKGNILERFSAQQFPDLHSELNLSSLELGDSALYFCASSALPSYEQYFGPGTRLTVT.